These 21 T cell receptor beta chains originate from one sample sequenced in a study of blood T cell repertoires in COVID-19. Clones were sequenced by immunoSEQ multiplex PCR, and TCRdb holds only the in-frame ones, with some missing. Of 100,000 or so clones in the sample, about 80% were seen once. Sample: peripheral blood. The receptor source for this set is a woman in her 70s with acute or convalescent COVID-19.

The chain combines TRBV7-2 with TRBJ2-3, with TRBD2 identical over 8 bases. Germline V gene sequence: CDR1 SGHTA, CDR2 FQGNSA. The CDR3 runs 15 residues. V lost 1 base to trimming and J lost 3 bases; unmatched junction nucleotides: 3. CDR3 coding DNA: TGTGCCAGCAGCTTAGAGGGACTAGGGACAGATACGCAGTATTTT. It translates to CASSLEGLGTDTQYF.

This chain joins TRBV18 and TRBJ2-1; tentative D call: TRBD2 (7 bases). CDR1 and CDR2 from the germline V gene are KGHSH and LQKENI. V was cut by 0 bases and J by 8 bases, with 17 bases left in between. CDR3 size: 16 residues. As DNA, the CDR3 is TGTGCCAGCTCACCACCGGGATGGGGGGGCACGGATGAGCAGTTCTTC. This codes for CASSPPGWGGTDEQFF.

This chain uses TRBV18 with TRBJ2-5; TRBD1 matches 8 bases. This CDR3 has 15 amino acids. V was pared by 6 bases and J by 4 bases, with 10 bases of the junction left unmatched. Looked up from germline, CDR1 is KGHSH and CDR2 is LQKENI. The CDR3 DNA is TGTGCCAGCTCTCGACAGGGGAGAGGGGCAGAGACCCAGTACTTC. It yields the protein CASSRQGRGAETQYF. The variable domain in full, with the rest retrieved from reference TRBV18 and TRBJ2-5, is NAGVMQNPRHLVRRRGQEARLRCSPMKGHSHVYWYRQLPEEGLKFMVYLQKENIIDESGMPKERFSAEFPKEGPSILRIQQVVRGDSAAYFCASSRQGRGAETQYFGPGTRLLVL.

The chain links TRBV5-1 to TRBJ2-3, with D possibly matching TRBD2 (7 bases). Trimming shortened V by 2 bases and J by 5 bases, and 12 bases separated the two germline ends. Germline V lookup: CDR1 SGHRS, CDR2 YFSETQ. The CDR3 has 14 amino acids. CDR3 bases: TGCGCCAGCAGCTTATTGGGGGGGCAAGATACGCAGTATTTT. Its protein is CASSLLGGQDTQYF.

This clone was counted a few times. The chain uses TRBV19 and TRBJ2-7, with D possibly matching TRBD1 (6 bases). Per the germline V gene, CDR1 is LNHDA and CDR2 is SQIVND (reference sequence). Trimming pared 1 base from V and 4 bases from J, leaving 17 bases between. This CDR3 region has 16 residues. In DNA, the CDR3 is TGTGCCAGTAGTATAGCCCCAGGCCAGGGGTGGTACGAGCAGTACTTC. Amino acid sequence: CASSIAPGQGWYEQYF.

CDR3 residues: CASAETVTSPLHF. The DNA of the CDR3 is TGTGCCAGCGCCGAGACAGTGACTTCACCCCTCCACTTT. This chain joins TRBV7-9 and TRBJ1-6; a possible D gene is TRBD1 (5 bases). The V end lost 8 bases, the J end lost 9 bases, and 14 bases lay between the germline ends. CDR1 is SEHNR and CDR2 is FQNEAQ in the germline V gene (reference sequence). The CDR3 has 13 residues.

The genes are TRBV12-5 and TRBJ2-5; the D gene is possibly TRBD1 (6 bases). V lost 7 bases to trimming and J lost 5 bases, with 17 bases between them. The CDR3 is 14 residues long. Germline loops: CDR1 LGHNT, CDR2 FRNRAP. For the CDR3, the DNA is TGTGCTAGTGCCATGGGGACATTAGGGGAGACCCAGTACTTC. It specifies CASAMGTLGETQYF.

The chain links TRBV6-5 to TRBJ1-1; D is unclear. Trimming pared 9 bases from V and 3 bases from J, leaving 11 bases between. CDR1 is MNHEY, CDR2 SVGAGI, per germline. CDR3 length: 12 residues. CDR3 residues: CASTPRDTEAFF. For the CDR3, the DNA is TGTGCCAGTACTCCCCGGGACACTGAAGCTTTCTTT.

This CDR3 is CASTTFRGDQPQHF. CDR3 coding DNA: TGTGCCAGCACCACGTTCAGGGGAGATCAGCCCCAGCATTTT. V is TRBV6-6 and J is TRBJ1-5, with D possibly TRBD1 on 6 matching bases. The CDR3 has 14 residues. The V gene lost 7 bases and the J gene lost 5 bases, with 15 bases spanning the gap. The V gene's germline CDR1 is MNHNY and CDR2 SVGAGI (reference sequence).

This clone was found a few times. The genes are TRBV4-1 and TRBJ2-3; a weak D match, TRBD1 (5 bases). Germline CDR1 reads MGHRA; CDR2 reads YSYEKL. This CDR3 spans 14 amino acids. Trimming shortened V by 4 bases and J by 0 bases, and 8 bases separated the two germline ends. In nucleotides, the CDR3 is TGCGCCAGCAGCCCGACAGCTAGCACAGATACGCAGTATTTT. It encodes CASSPTASTDTQYF.

This clone was detected ten times or more. The rearrangement joins TRBV5-6 to TRBJ1-5, with 9 bases matching TRBD1. Germline CDR1 reads SGHDT; CDR2 reads YYEEEE. The CDR3 loop spans 15 amino acids. V shed 4 bases, J shed 6 bases, and the junction held 8 bases outside the gene matches. CDR3 sequence reads: CASSITGGKGQPQHF. The CDR3, as DNA: TGTGCCAGCAGCATAACAGGGGGCAAGGGTCAGCCCCAGCATTTT.

This clone was counted a few times. The chain is built from TRBV7-2 and TRBJ1-5; the D gene is possibly TRBD1 (5 bases). This CDR3 is 14 amino acids long. V was pared by 5 bases and J by 6 bases, with 14 bases between. Germline-derived CDR1 and CDR2 are SGHTA and FQGNSA. In DNA form, the CDR3 reads TGTGCCAGCAGCAATGGGGGGATTGGTCAGCCCCAGCATTTT. It specifies CASSNGGIGQPQHF.

This clone appeared a few times. This chain connects TRBV7-3 to TRBJ2-2; 9 bases agree with TRBD2. This CDR3 spans 16 amino acids. The trim removed 8 bases at V and 0 bases at J, leaving 7 bases unmatched. Germline lookup yields CDR1 SGHTA and CDR2 FQGTGA. The CDR3 coding sequence is TGTGCCAGCGCCCCGCGGGGGGGGGCGAACACCGGGGAGCTGTTTTTT. This sequence encodes CASAPRGGANTGELFF.

The chain couples TRBV6-6 to TRBJ1-2; weak D call: TRBD1 (5 bases). Germline V lookup: CDR1 MNHNY, CDR2 SVGAGI (reference sequence). The CDR3 is 15 residues long. Deletions cut 2 bases from V and 4 bases from J, with 14 bases between. In nucleotides, the CDR3 is TGTGCCAGCAGTTACAGTGGGGCCCCAGGCTATGGCTACACCTTC. The encoded protein is CASSYSGAPGYGYTF.

In its sample, this clone was seen once. The rearrangement uses TRBV6-5 and TRBJ1-1; weak D call: TRBD1 (5 bases). The CDR3 totals 15 residues. Germline V gene lookup returns CDR1 MNHEY and CDR2 SVGAGI. Trimming removed 5 bases from V and 4 bases from J, with 17 bases in between. CDR3 sequence (DNA): TGTGCCAGCAGTAGAACTGCAGGGATCGCCACTGAAGCTTTCTTT. Protein product: CASSRTAGIATEAFF.

V and J are TRBV5-5 and TRBJ1-4; 7 bases are shared with TRBD1. Trimming removed 0 bases from V and 8 bases from J; junction bases left unmatched: 10. Germline loops: CDR1 SGHKS, CDR2 YYEKEE (reference sequence). The CDR3 is 16 residues long. CDR3 nucleotide sequence: TGTGCCAGCAGCTTGGCTGGAGGGACAGCCGGCGAAAAACTGTTTTTT. Encoded protein: CASSLAGGTAGEKLFF.

The CDR3 sequence: CASSPGTSEYNEQFF. CDR3 sequence (DNA): TGCGCCAGCAGCCCCGGGACTAGCGAGTACAATGAGCAGTTCTTC. J is TRBJ2-1 and V is TRBV5-1; 10 bases are a match to TRBD2. V lost 4 bases to trimming and J lost 4 bases; unmatched junction nucleotides: 5. CDR1 is SGHRS, CDR2 YFSETQ, per germline. This CDR3 contains 15 residues.

The chain links TRBV6-2 or TRBV6-3 to TRBJ1-1; no definite D call. Trimming cost V 6 bases and J 0 bases, with 11 bases left between them. Looked up from germline, CDR1 is MNHEY and CDR2 is SVGEGT. This CDR3 is 14 amino acids long. CDR3 bases: TGTGCCAGCAGCCGAGAGTTTGTGAACACTGAAGCTTTCTTT. It encodes CASSREFVNTEAFF.

In regard to this clone: Other DNA sequences in the sample encode the same CDR3. The chain joins TRBV6-5 to TRBJ1-1; possibly TRBD1 for D (6 bases). Per germline, CDR1 MNHEY and CDR2 SVGAGI. CDR3 length: 13 amino acids. Trimming removed 6 bases at V and 1 base at J, with 9 bases between. As DNA, the CDR3 is TGTGCCAGCAGAAAGACAGGGAACACTGAAGCTTTCTTT. This encodes CASRKTGNTEAFF.

The chain employs TRBV4-1 and TRBJ2-7; 13 bases map to TRBD2. Germline CDR1 is MGHRA and CDR2 is YSYEKL. The CDR3 length is 15 residues. V lost 4 bases and J lost 2; bases outside the gene matches: 2. CDR3 sequence reads: CASSRLAGGTYEQYF. The CDR3, as DNA: TGCGCCAGCAGCCGACTAGCGGGGGGCACCTACGAGCAGTACTTC.

The chain uses TRBV6-5 and TRBJ1-3; no reliable D call. Per the germline V gene, CDR1 is MNHEY and CDR2 is SVGAGI. The CDR3 runs to 16 residues. V lost 4 bases and J lost 0, with 13 bases in between. Here the CDR3 DNA reads TGTGCCAGCAGTTTGACATATCTTATCTCTGGAAACACCATATATTTT. It translates to CASSLTYLISGNTIYF.